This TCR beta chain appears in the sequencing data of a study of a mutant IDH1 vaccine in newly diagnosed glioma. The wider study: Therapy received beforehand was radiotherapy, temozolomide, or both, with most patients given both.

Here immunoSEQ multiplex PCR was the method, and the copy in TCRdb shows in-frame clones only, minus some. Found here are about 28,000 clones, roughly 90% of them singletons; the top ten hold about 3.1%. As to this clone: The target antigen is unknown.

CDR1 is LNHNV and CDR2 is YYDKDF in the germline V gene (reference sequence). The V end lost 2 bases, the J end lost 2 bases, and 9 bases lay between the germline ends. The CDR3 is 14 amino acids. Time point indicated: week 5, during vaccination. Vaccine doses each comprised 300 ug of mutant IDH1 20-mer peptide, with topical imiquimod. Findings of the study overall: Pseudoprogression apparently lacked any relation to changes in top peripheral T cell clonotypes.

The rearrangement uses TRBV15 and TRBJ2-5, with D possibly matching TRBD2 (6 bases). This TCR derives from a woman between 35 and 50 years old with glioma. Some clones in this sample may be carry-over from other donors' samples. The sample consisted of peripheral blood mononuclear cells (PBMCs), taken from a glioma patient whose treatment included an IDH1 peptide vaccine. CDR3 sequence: CATSRSSVQETQYF. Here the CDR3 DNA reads TGTGCCACCAGCAGATCTAGCGTTCAAGAGACCCAGTACTTC.